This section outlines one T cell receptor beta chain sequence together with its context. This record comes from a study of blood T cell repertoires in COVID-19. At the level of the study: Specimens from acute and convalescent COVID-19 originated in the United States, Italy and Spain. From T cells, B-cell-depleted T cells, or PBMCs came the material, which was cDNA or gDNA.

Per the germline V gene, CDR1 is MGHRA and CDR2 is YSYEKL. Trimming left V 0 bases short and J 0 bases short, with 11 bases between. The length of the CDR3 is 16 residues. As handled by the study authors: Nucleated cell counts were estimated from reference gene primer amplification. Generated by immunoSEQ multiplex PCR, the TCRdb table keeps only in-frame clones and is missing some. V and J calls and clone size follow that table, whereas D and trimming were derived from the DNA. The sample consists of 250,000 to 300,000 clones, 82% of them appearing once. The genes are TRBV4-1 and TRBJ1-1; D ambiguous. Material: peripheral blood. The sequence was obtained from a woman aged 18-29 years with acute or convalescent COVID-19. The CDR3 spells CASSQDWSVMNTEAFF. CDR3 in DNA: TGCGCCAGCAGCCAAGATTGGTCAGTAATGAACACTGAAGCTTTCTTT.